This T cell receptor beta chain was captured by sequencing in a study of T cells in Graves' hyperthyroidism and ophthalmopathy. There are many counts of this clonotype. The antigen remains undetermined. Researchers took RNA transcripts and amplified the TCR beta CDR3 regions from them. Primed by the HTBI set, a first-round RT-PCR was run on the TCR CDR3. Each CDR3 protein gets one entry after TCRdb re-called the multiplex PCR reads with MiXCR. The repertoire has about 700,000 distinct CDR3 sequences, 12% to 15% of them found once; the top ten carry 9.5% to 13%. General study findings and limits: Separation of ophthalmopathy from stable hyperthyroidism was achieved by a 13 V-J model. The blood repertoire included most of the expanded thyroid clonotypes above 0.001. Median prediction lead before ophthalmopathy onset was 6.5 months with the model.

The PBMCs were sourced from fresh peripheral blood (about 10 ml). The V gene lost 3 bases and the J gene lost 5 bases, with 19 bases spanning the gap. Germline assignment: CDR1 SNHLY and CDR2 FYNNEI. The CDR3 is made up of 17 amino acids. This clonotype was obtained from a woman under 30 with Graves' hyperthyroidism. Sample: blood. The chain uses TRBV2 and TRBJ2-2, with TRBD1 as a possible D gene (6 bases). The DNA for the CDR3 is TGTGCCAGCAGTGAGGGCTTCCGGGACAACGGTACCGGGGAGCTGTTTTTT. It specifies CASSEGFRDNGTGELFF.